These 14 T cell receptor beta chains were sequenced from one sample in a study of cytomegalovirus exposure and HLA in healthy donors. Both 60 Vbeta primers and 13 Jbeta primers went into the PCR. Libraries were prepared by immunoSEQ multiplex PCR; TCRdb keeps only in-frame clonotypes and omits some of them. This sample yields approximately 100,000 clones, of which about three quarters are seen a single time; roughly a sixth belongs to the top ten. Sequencing was performed on PBMCs. Source of these receptors: a man in his sixties in good health and CMV-seropositive.

The chain links TRBV7-9 to TRBJ2-1, with TRBD2 matching 13 bases. CDR3 size: 17 residues. The J segment lost 0 bases and the V segment lost 5 bases, leaving 4 bases of the junction unmatched. Germline CDR1 reads SEHNR; CDR2 reads FQNEAQ (reference sequence). The CDR3 region is CASSIGTSGVSYNEQFF. CDR3 DNA: TGTGCCAGCAGCATCGGGACTAGCGGGGTCTCCTACAATGAGCAGTTCTTC.

This chain joins TRBV2 and TRBJ1-2; TRBD1 agrees at 9 bases. Germline-derived CDR1 and CDR2 are SNHLY and FYNNEI. V lost 5 bases and J lost 8; bases outside the gene matches: 9. The CDR3 has 14 residues. The CDR3 loop is CASSTGQGLRGYTF. The CDR3 DNA follows: TGTGCCAGCAGTACTGGACAGGGGCTACGGGGCTACACCTTC.

The chain employs TRBV6-5 and TRBJ1-3; the match to TRBD1 covers 9 bases. The CDR3 is 15 residues long. Germline V gives CDR1 MNHEY, CDR2 SVGAGI. V shed 5 bases and J 10 bases; nucleotides not matched to a gene: 12. CDR3 sequence: CASSPLGQGPPTIYF. CDR3 in DNA: TGTGCCAGCAGTCCCCTAGGACAGGGGCCACCAACCATATATTTT.

The rearrangement uses TRBV6-5 and TRBJ2-7; TRBD1 agrees at 10 bases. Trimming cost V 10 bases and J 2 bases; bases outside gene matches: 11. The CDR3 totals 15 residues. Germline V gene lookup returns CDR1 MNHEY and CDR2 SVGAGI. The CDR3: CATYPTGGNTYEQYF. The CDR3 coding sequence is TGTGCCACCTACCCGACAGGGGGCAACACCTACGAGCAGTACTTC.

This clone was counted a few times. The CDR3 sequence is CASSLGYSNQPQHF. CDR3 DNA sequence: TGTGCCAGCAGTTTGGGCTATAGCAATCAGCCCCAGCATTTT. The V and J genes are TRBV6-5 and TRBJ1-5; D remains ambiguous. The CDR3 consists of 14 residues. Germline CDR1 MNHEY, CDR2 SVGAGI. The V end lost 4 bases, the J end lost 0 bases, and 7 bases lay between the germline ends.

This clone was detected only a few times. The chain combines TRBV7-2 with TRBJ1-2; tentative D call: TRBD1 (5 bases). This CDR3 comprises 13 residues. V was clipped by 0 bases and J by 6 bases, with 8 bases between them. Germline V gene sequence: CDR1 SGHTA, CDR2 FQGNSA. The CDR3 coding sequence is TGTGCCAGCAGCTTAGCGGAGGGGAATGGCTACACCTTC. Encoded protein: CASSLAEGNGYTF.

Points on this clone: This specimen includes other DNA sequences encoding the same CDR3. This chain connects TRBV2 to TRBJ1-2; 7 nucleotides agree with TRBD1. Germline V gene lookup returns CDR1 SNHLY and CDR2 FYNNEI. This CDR3 has 15 residues. V shed 1 base, J shed 6 bases, and the junction held 8 bases outside the gene matches. CDR3 sequence: CASSEGDSLLDGYTF. CDR3 DNA: TGTGCCAGCAGTGAAGGGGACAGCTTACTAGATGGCTACACCTTC. Filled out from reference TRBV2 and TRBJ1-2, the complete variable domain reads EPEVTQTPSHQVTQMGQEVILRCVPISNHLYFYWYRQILGQKVEFLVSFYNNEISEKSEIFDDQFSVERPDGSNFTLKIRSTKLEDSAMYFCASSEGDSLLDGYTFGSGTRLTVV.

The chain couples TRBV11-2 to TRBJ1-5; 7 bases fit TRBD1. The CDR3 has 17 amino acids. Germline V gene data show CDR1 as SGHAT and CDR2 as FQNNGV. V was clipped by 5 bases and J by 2 bases; unmatched bases: 12. The CDR3 DNA reads TGTGCCAGCAGCGCCCCCCCCGCCGGGACAGGCAATCAGCCCCAGCATTTT. Residues: CASSAPPAGTGNQPQHF.

The chain is built from TRBV18 and TRBJ1-1, with 8 nucleotides matching TRBD1. V trimming: 4 bases; J trimming: 1 base; junction bases outside the gene matches: 2. Germline-derived CDR1 and CDR2 are KGHSH and LQKENI. The CDR3 contains 14 residues. The chain's CDR3 is CASSLGQENTEAFF. CDR3 DNA: TGTGCCAGCTCACTGGGACAGGAGAACACTGAAGCTTTCTTT.

This chain connects TRBV5-4 to TRBJ2-1; D possibly corresponds to TRBD1 (5 bases). The germline V and J ends were trimmed by 1 base and 10 bases, with 15 bases remaining between them. Germline V gene lookup returns CDR1 SGHNT and CDR2 YYREEE (reference sequence). This CDR3 has 14 amino acids. CDR3 coding DNA: TGTGCCAGCAGCTTGTCTAACGCTAGGGGCGAGCAGTTCTTC. Protein product: CASSLSNARGEQFF.

The chain employs TRBV29-1 and TRBJ2-5, with D tentatively TRBD2 (6 bases). V was clipped by 6 bases and J by 5 bases, with 16 bases between them. Germline V gives CDR1 SQVTM, CDR2 ANQGSEA. The CDR3 is 13 amino acids. CDR3 amino acids: CSVGDSRRETQYF. The CDR3 coding sequence is TGCAGCGTGGGGGACTCGCGGCGGGAGACCCAGTACTTC.

The chain combines TRBV6-1 with TRBJ1-3, with unresolved D. V gave up 5 bases and J gave up 0 bases, with 2 bases separating them. CDR3 length: 12 residues. Germline V gene data show CDR1 as MNHNS and CDR2 as SASEGT. The CDR3 DNA reads TGTGCCAGCAGTTACTCTGGAAACACCATATATTTT. Its protein product is CASSYSGNTIYF.

The chain links TRBV6-5 to TRBJ2-5; possibly TRBD2 for D (6 bases). The V end was cut by 6 bases, the J end by 8 bases, with 10 bases between. Germline V CDR1 and CDR2: MNHEY, SVGAGI. CDR3 length: 11 amino acids. In DNA, the CDR3 is TGTGCCAGCAGCGTCGGGGGTACCCAGTACTTC. It encodes CASSVGGTQYF.

The rearrangement links TRBV15 to TRBJ2-7; the match to TRBD1 covers 8 bases. The length of the CDR3 is 14 residues. With 2 bases clipped from V and 5 bases from J, the junction kept 5 bases outside the gene matches. The germline V gene has CDR1 LNHNV and CDR2 YYDKDF (reference sequence). The CDR3 loop is CATSRLGQGHEQYF. As DNA, the CDR3 is TGTGCCACCAGCAGACTTGGACAGGGTCACGAGCAGTACTTC.